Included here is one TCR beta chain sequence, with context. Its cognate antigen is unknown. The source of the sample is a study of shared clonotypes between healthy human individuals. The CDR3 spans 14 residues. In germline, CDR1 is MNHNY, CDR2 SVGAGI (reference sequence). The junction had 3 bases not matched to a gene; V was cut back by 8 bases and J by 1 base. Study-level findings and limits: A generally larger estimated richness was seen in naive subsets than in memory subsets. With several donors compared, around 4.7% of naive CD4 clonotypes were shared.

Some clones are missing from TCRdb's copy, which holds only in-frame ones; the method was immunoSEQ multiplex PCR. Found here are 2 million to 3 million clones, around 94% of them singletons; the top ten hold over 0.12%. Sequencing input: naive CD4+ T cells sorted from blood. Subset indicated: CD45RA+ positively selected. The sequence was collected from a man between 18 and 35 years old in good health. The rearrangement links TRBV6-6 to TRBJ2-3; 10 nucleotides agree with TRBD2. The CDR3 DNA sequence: TGTGCCAGCGGAACTAGCGGGGGCACAGATACGCAGTATTTT. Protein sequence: CASGTSGGTDTQYF.